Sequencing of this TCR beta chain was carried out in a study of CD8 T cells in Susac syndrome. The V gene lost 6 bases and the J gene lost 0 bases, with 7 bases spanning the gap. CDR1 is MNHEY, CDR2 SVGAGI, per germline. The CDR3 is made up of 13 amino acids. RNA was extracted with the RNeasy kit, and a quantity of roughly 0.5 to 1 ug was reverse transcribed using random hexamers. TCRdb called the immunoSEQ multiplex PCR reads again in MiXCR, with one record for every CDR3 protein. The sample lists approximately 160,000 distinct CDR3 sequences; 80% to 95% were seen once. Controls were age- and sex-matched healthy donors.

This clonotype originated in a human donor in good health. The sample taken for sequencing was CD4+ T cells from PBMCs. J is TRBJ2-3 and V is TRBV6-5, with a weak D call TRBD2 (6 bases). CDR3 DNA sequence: TGTGCCAGCAGGCGGGAAAGCACAGATACGCAGTATTTT. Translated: CASRRESTDTQYF.